Presented here are 13 T cell receptor beta chains from one specimen sequenced in a study of a mutant IDH1 vaccine in newly diagnosed glioma. Clones were read by immunoSEQ multiplex PCR, and TCRdb kept only the in-frame ones, dropping some. Of 30,000 to 40,000 clones listed, around nine tenths were seen once; the top ten hold 5.1%. Time point: week 47, end of study. Each dose delivered 300 ug of mutant IDH1 20-mer peptide subcutaneously with imiquimod. Their target antigens are unknown. Material: PBMCs, obtained from a glioma patient whose treatment included an IDH1 peptide vaccine. These TCRs come from a middle-aged woman with glioma.

The chain recombines TRBV18 with TRBJ2-2; TRBD1 is a possible D gene (5 bases). This CDR3 is 17 amino acids long. With 2 bases removed from V and 4 bases from J, the gap between germline ends came to 17 bases. Germline lookup yields CDR1 KGHSH and CDR2 LQKENI. This chain's CDR3 is CASSPTQALSSTGELFF. DNA for the CDR3: TGTGCCAGCTCACCAACACAGGCCCTTTCGAGCACCGGGGAGCTGTTTTTT.

This clone is a singleton in its sample. This chain joins TRBV7-2 and TRBJ1-1; D is unresolved. The length of the CDR3 is 14 residues. V lost 2 bases to trimming and J lost 1 base, with 8 bases between them. Germline CDR1 SGHTA, CDR2 FQGNSA. The DNA of the CDR3 is TGTGCCAGCAGCTTAACGGCGGGGAACACTGAAGCTTTCTTT. Translated: CASSLTAGNTEAFF.

The chain recombines TRBV6-6 with TRBJ1-5; the D gene is possibly TRBD1 (5 bases). The V gene's germline CDR1 is MNHNY and CDR2 SVGAGI (reference sequence). CDR3 length: 16 residues. With 2 bases removed from V and 5 bases from J, the gap between germline ends came to 16 bases. The CDR3 DNA reads TGTGCCAGCAGTTACACTAGGGGAGGTGGCGATCAGCCCCAGCATTTT. Amino acid sequence: CASSYTRGGGDQPQHF.

The chain couples TRBV29-1 to TRBJ2-1; TRBD1 matches at 8 bases. CDR1 is SQVTM, CDR2 ANQGSEA, per germline. The CDR3 runs to 15 residues. Trimming cost V 6 bases and J 5 bases; bases outside gene matches: 12. The CDR3 loop reads CSVGPGQGGDNEQFF. For the CDR3, the DNA is TGCAGCGTAGGCCCAGGACAGGGAGGAGACAATGAGCAGTTCTTC.

J is TRBJ2-7 and V is TRBV19, with D possibly matching TRBD2 (7 bases). The V and J ends lost 3 bases and 4 bases respectively, with 16 bases between them. Per the germline V gene, CDR1 is LNHDA and CDR2 is SQIVND (reference sequence). The length of the CDR3 is 15 residues. CDR3 protein: CASSISYRGAYEQYF. DNA of the CDR3: TGTGCCAGTAGTATCTCGTATCGGGGGGCTTACGAGCAGTACTTC.

The chain combines TRBV4-1 with TRBJ2-7; TRBD1 agrees at 12 bases. The CDR3 contains 16 residues. CDR1 is MGHRA and CDR2 is YSYEKL in the germline V gene. V was pared by 0 bases and J by 3 bases, with 3 bases of the junction left unmatched. The CDR3 loop reads CASSQERDRGLYEQYF. The CDR3, as DNA: TGCGCCAGCAGCCAAGAACGGGACAGGGGGCTCTACGAGCAGTACTTC.

This chain joins TRBV6-5 and TRBJ2-7, with 8 bases aligning to TRBD2. The CDR3 totals 15 residues. V was pared by 0 bases and J by 3 bases, with 4 bases of the junction left unmatched. Germline V CDR1 and CDR2: MNHEY, SVGAGI. The DNA of the CDR3 is TGTGCCAGCAGTTACTCGATTCGGGAGGGCTACGAGCAGTACTTC. Its translation is CASSYSIREGYEQYF.

The V gene is TRBV2, the J gene TRBJ2-1; TRBD2 matches at 12 bases. Germline V lookup: CDR1 SNHLY, CDR2 FYNNEI. The V segment lost 6 bases and the J segment 13 bases; nucleotides outside the gene matches: 13. This CDR3 is built from 15 residues. CDR3 coding DNA: TGTGCCAGCAGGGAGACTAGCGGGGGCGGGAAAGGACAGTTCTTC. This translates into CASRETSGGGKGQFF.

J is TRBJ2-7 and V is TRBV5-1; TRBD2 agrees at 11 bases. Trimming took 0 bases from V and 6 from J; bases not matched to a gene: 2. This CDR3 contains 14 residues. CDR1 SGHRS and CDR2 YFSETQ come from the germline V gene. The CDR3: CASSLDSGRGEQYF. CDR3 bases: TGCGCCAGCAGCTTGGATAGCGGGAGGGGCGAGCAGTACTTC.

The chain couples TRBV5-1 to TRBJ1-2; the D gene is possibly TRBD1 (5 bases). The CDR3 has 14 amino acids. Per germline, CDR1 SGHRS and CDR2 YFSETQ. The V gene lost 0 bases and the J gene lost 4 bases, with 10 bases spanning the gap. CDR3 nucleotides: TGCGCCAGCAGCTTGGGACAGAATATCTATGGCTACACCTTC. As protein: CASSLGQNIYGYTF.

The chain employs TRBV5-1 and TRBJ1-3; D gene uncertain. V lost 3 bases and J lost 4, with 20 bases in between. This CDR3 is 17 amino acids long. Germline V gene lookup returns CDR1 SGHRS and CDR2 YFSETQ. CDR3 in DNA: TGCGCCAGCAGCTCGGGGAGGCTAGGATCGATCGGAAACACCATATATTTT. This codes for CASSSGRLGSIGNTIYF.

The chain links TRBV27 to TRBJ1-5; TRBD1 matches at 8 bases. Looked up from germline, CDR1 is MNHEY and CDR2 is SMNVEV (reference sequence). This CDR3 spans 13 amino acids. V lost 5 bases, J lost 11 bases, and 8 bases stayed unmatched. CDR3 coding DNA: TGTGCCAGCAGTCTCATGACAGGGGATACCCAGCATTTT. This sequence encodes CASSLMTGDTQHF.

The V call is TRBV7-2, the J call TRBJ1-6; D uncertain. Germline V gene sequence: CDR1 SGHTA, CDR2 FQGNSA. With 5 bases removed from V and 6 bases from J, the gap between germline ends came to 14 bases. This CDR3 is 15 amino acids long. Here the CDR3 DNA reads TGTGCCAGCAGCAGGACCAGTACTTTTAATTCACCCCTCCACTTT. Residues: CASSRTSTFNSPLHF.